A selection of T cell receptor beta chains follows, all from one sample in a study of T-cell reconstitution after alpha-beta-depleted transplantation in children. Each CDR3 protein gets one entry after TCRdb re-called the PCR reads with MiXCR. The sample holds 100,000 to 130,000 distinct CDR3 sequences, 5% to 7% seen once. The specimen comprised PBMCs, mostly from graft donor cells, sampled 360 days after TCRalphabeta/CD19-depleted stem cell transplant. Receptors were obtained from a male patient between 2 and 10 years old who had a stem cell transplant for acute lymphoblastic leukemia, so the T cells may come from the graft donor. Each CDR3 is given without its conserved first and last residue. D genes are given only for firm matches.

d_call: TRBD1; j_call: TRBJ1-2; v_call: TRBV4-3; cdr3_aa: ASSQVRGQYYGYT
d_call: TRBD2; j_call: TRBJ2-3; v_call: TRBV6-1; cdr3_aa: ASIPGGGGTDTQY
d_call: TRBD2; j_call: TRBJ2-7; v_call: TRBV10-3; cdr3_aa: AISESRLGLAGYEQY
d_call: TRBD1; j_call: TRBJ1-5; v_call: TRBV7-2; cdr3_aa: ASSLAGQGNQPQH
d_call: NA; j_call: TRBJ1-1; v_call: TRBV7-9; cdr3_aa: ASSLAPKGLTEAF
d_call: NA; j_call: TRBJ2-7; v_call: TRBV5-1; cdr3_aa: ASSLLGISEQY
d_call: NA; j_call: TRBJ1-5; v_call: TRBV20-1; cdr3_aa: SGSDRRGGNQPQH
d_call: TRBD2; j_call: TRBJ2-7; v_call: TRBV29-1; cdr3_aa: SVEGAGNSYEQY
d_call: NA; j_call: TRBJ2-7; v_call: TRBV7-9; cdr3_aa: ASSLYSPDRTGVYEQY
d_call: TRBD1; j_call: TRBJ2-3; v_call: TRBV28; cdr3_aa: ASSLRGTGSGTQY
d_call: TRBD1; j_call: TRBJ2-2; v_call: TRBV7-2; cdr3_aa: ASSLARQGAVTGELF
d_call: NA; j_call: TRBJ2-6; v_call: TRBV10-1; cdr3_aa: ASSEEANVLT
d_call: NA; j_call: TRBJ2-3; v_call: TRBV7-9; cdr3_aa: ASSREGHSTDTQY
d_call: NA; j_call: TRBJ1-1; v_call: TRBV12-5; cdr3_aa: ASDPGSSLTEAF